This entry concerns a single T cell receptor (beta chain). It has no known antigen specificity. Base qualities were left out, and no much larger clone turns up one base away. This entry comes from a study of T cell responses to AZD1222 COVID-19 vaccine (dated by TCRdb to about 2021). About the study as a whole: AZD1222 recipients whose second dose came at about 4 weeks and those whose second dose came at about 12 weeks were combined into one group, since spike-specific TCR depth and breadth did not differ between the two schedules. A total of about 230 trial participants underwent TCR sequencing, of whom 200 to 220 received two doses of AZD1222 and roughly 25 received two doses of the MenACWY control vaccine. Trial participants were enrolled by age into 18-55, 56-69 and 70-plus year subgroups, with roughly 150, 30 and 60 TCR-sequenced participants respectively. Results and caveats for the whole study, not just this receptor: Nearly half of unique spike-specific TCRs reportedly recognized epitopes outside regions mutated in the B.1.351 and B.1.1.7 variants. Spike-specific TCR breadth and depth rose significantly after two AZD1222 doses compared with day 0 and with MenACWY recipients. Conclusions about previously exposed vaccinees are limited because only five to seven AZD1222 recipients were SARS-CoV-2 seropositive at baseline. Most participants were white British and females outnumbered males, and the authors suggested that clonal diversity may have been underestimated. Because no day 14 peak-response samples were available, the repertoires could be characterized only after the peak T cell response. The vaccine-associated CD4 TCRs covered the entire spike protein, and the dominant responses fell in regions 160-218 and 743-854. In the small 56-69-year group, the increase in depth fell short of significance, most likely because of low power.

CDR1 and CDR2, per the germline V gene, are SGHTA and FQGNSA. The CDR3, from cysteine to phenylalanine, totals 13 residues. CDR3 DNA only is kept here, 39 bases in frame from base 1. For this chain, trimming is 5 bases at the V end and 11 bases at the J end, and the number of junction bases without a gene match is 10. The CDR3 regions of human TCRbeta chains were analyzed by immunosequencing. The published analysis was carried out like this. TCRs in the repertoires were compared against a reference library of SARS-CoV-2-specific TCRs that had been generated with the MIRA antigen-specificity platform. Breadth was defined as the fraction of unique TCRs that were SARS-CoV-2-associated. Depth was defined as the fraction of total T cells that were SARS-CoV-2-associated. Using the MIRA data, each spike-specific TCR was mapped to the spike region that the TCR reacts to and placed in a CD4 or CD8 class. Log10-transformed breadth and depth values were compared by one-way ANOVA with Sidak's multiple comparisons tests. The table comes from immuneACCESS by way of TCRdb, which keeps in-frame sequences with V and J called. Part of the clones is missing from these tables; in studies checked, under half for an unresolved V gene and the rest for unknown reasons. The V and J calls and the clone size are those of that table, but D and trimming were determined from the DNA. A total of 150,000 or so clones appear in this sample, 89% of them only once. The leading ten clones occupy around 5% of the sample.

The sample's time point, from its label and the paper: baseline before first vaccination. Samples from vaccinated people were obtained from the UK trials COV001 and COV002, which included a single-blind randomized controlled phase 2/3 trial of AZD1222 (ChAdOx1 nCoV-19) in healthy adults. Trial participant PBMC samples were collected at day 0 and day 28 after the second dose for TCRbeta chain sequencing. The sequence was obtained from an adult in good health. The V and J segments used are TRBV7-2 and TRBJ1-1, and 8 junction bases match TRBD1. This material consisted of peripheral blood, taken on day 0 of AZD1222 vaccination. The CDR3 amino acid sequence is: CASSPDRVGGAFF. The sequenced DNA is TGTGCCAGCAGCCCGGACAGGGTGGGGGGGGCTTTCTTT.